Listed below are T cell receptor beta chains from one sample, sequenced in a study of regulatory T cells in long-lasting Graves disease. TCRdb analysed the multiplex PCR reads with MiXCR anew, one entry per CDR3 protein. The table shows 350,000 to 450,000 distinct CDR3 sequences, with around 21% occurring only once. The sequencing here drew on peripheral blood mononuclear cells (PBMCs), taken when the disease was refractory, from a patient treated with antithyroid drugs. The receptors come from a female donor with Graves disease. Each CDR3 is given with its conserved first and last residue. The D gene is left open where the match is weak. A clone size is listed for some rows: how often the clone was seen (once, few, many), or a class if it is expanded.

v_call: TRBV28; j_call: TRBJ1-2; clone_size: many; d_call: .; cdr3_nt: TGTGCCAGCAGCGCCGGGGGACAAAACTATGGCTACACCTTC; cdr3_aa: CASSAGGQNYGYTF
v_call: TRBV7-6; j_call: TRBJ2-7; clone_size: .; d_call: TRBD2; cdr3_nt: TGTGCCAGCAGCTTAGTCGCTAGCGGGAGTCCCTACGAGCAGTACTTC; cdr3_aa: CASSLVASGSPYEQYF
v_call: TRBV2; j_call: TRBJ1-5; clone_size: many; d_call: .; cdr3_nt: TGTGCCAGCGAGAGGGACGGCCCCAATCAGCCCCAGCATTTT; cdr3_aa: CASERDGPNQPQHF
v_call: TRBV9; j_call: TRBJ1-2; clone_size: .; d_call: .; cdr3_nt: TGTGCCAGCAGCAAGCCGCGGATGGGCGGGAGAGTGACTAACTATGGCTACACCTTC; cdr3_aa: CASSKPRMGGRVTNYGYTF
v_call: TRBV18; j_call: TRBJ2-5; clone_size: few; d_call: .; cdr3_nt: TGTGCCAGCTCAGGCAAAGGGACCCAGTACTTC; cdr3_aa: CASSGKGTQYF
v_call: TRBV7-9; j_call: TRBJ1-1; clone_size: .; d_call: .; cdr3_nt: TGTGCCAGCAGCTTACCACCTGACCCTGAAGCTTTCTTT; cdr3_aa: CASSLPPDPEAFF
v_call: TRBV20-1; j_call: TRBJ2-7; clone_size: many; d_call: .; cdr3_nt: TGCAGTGCTAGAGAGGTGGACCACTCCTACGAGCAGTACTTC; cdr3_aa: CSAREVDHSYEQYF
v_call: TRBV5-1; j_call: TRBJ2-7; clone_size: .; d_call: .; cdr3_nt: TGCGCCAGCAGCTTTTCTTGGACTGGGGACGAGCAGTACTTC; cdr3_aa: CASSFSWTGDEQYF
v_call: TRBV19; j_call: TRBJ1-2; clone_size: .; d_call: .; cdr3_nt: TGTGCCAGTAGTATCTCGGCAGGGACGAATAACTATGGCTACACCTTC; cdr3_aa: CASSISAGTNNYGYTF
v_call: TRBV28; j_call: TRBJ2-7; clone_size: many; d_call: TRBD1; cdr3_nt: TGTGCCAGCAGATCGGGGACAGGATCCTACGAGCAGTACTTC; cdr3_aa: CASRSGTGSYEQYF
v_call: TRBV7-6; j_call: TRBJ1-2; clone_size: .; d_call: .; cdr3_nt: TGTGCCAGCAGCCTCAAGGGCCCCGGGGCCTATGGCTACACCTTC; cdr3_aa: CASSLKGPGAYGYTF
v_call: TRBV5-4; j_call: TRBJ2-7; clone_size: .; d_call: .; cdr3_nt: TGTGCCAGCAGCTTACCTGGAGACAGGTACGAGCAGTACTTC; cdr3_aa: CASSLPGDRYEQYF